This T cell receptor beta chain is from a study of blood T cell repertoires in COVID-19. Study at large: T cells, B-cell-depleted T cells, or PBMCs supplied cDNA or gDNA.

The assay was immunoSEQ multiplex PCR, and TCRdb's table has in-frame clones only and misses some. Of 200,000 to 250,000 clones in the sample, roughly 90% were seen once. The CDR3 is 13 residues long. Per the germline V gene, CDR1 is GTSNPN and CDR2 is SVGIG (reference sequence). Trimming shortened V by 2 bases and J by 6 bases, and 13 bases separated the two germline ends. Sequencing input: peripheral blood. This sequence was found in a man in his forties with active or convalescent COVID-19. The gene calls are TRBV30 and TRBJ1-2, with unresolved D. The CDR3 nucleotides read TGTGCCTGGAGTTCCTTGGGCTCAAATGGCTACACCTTC. This sequence encodes CAWSSLGSNGYTF.